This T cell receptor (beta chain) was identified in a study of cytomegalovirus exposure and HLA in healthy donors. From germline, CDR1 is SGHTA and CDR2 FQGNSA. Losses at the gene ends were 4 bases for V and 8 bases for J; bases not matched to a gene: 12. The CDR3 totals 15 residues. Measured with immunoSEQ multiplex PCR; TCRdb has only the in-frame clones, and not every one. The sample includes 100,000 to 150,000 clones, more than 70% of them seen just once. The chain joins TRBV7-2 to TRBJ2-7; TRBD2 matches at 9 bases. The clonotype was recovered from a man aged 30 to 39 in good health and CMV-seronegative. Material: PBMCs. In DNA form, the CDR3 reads TGTGCCAGCAGCTCGGTAGCGGGAGTCCCTACGCAGCAGTACTTC. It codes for CASSSVAGVPTQQYF.